The present T cell receptor beta chain was sequenced within a study of graft-versus-host responses after intestinal transplantation. Background on the study: Anti-thymocyte globulin served as induction for all recipients, who then took tacrolimus and steroids for approximately three years.

This clone was found a few times. The target antigen is unknown. Method: immunoSEQ multiplex PCR; TCRdb's copy keeps in-frame clones and lacks some. This table holds fewer than 75,000 clones, 80% to 90% found once. Study-wide findings and caveats: Recipient marrow showed GvH clones, some seen first in ileum or blood.

Trimming removed 0 bases from V and 6 bases from J; junction bases left unmatched: 4. The germline V gene has CDR1 LGHNA and CDR2 YSLEER. The CDR3 contains 15 residues. This clonotype was sampled from a human patient who received an intestinal transplant, so some T cells may come from the graft donor. The chain uses TRBV4-3 and TRBJ1-4; TRBD1 matches at 7 bases. Specimen: PBMCs, collected 26 days after transplant. The CDR3 bases are TGCGCCAGCAGCCAAGAGGTGACAGGGTATGAAAAACTGTTTTTT. Translated: CASSQEVTGYEKLFF.